The entry that follows covers one T cell receptor beta chain sequence. Its antigen remains unidentified. There are 14 residues in the CDR3. Germline V gene lookup returns CDR1 MNHEY and CDR2 SVGAGI. The V gene end was trimmed by 2 bases and the J gene end by 4 bases; junction bases not matched to a gene: 2. This entry belongs to a study of cytomegalovirus exposure and HLA in healthy donors. Study observations and caveats: CMV serostatus was the only immune exposure information that was available. There were reportedly fewer N-insertions in an Asian-associated ancestry cluster than the roughly 610-donor mean, in a later analysis.

PCR primers comprised 60 Vbeta and 13 Jbeta primers. Generated by immunoSEQ multiplex PCR, the TCRdb table keeps only in-frame clones and is missing some. The sample consists of approximately 150,000 clones, about three quarters of them appearing once. The chain combines TRBV6-5 with TRBJ1-2, with TRBD1 identical over 9 bases. Input material: PBMCs. The receptor was isolated from a man aged 25-45 years in good health and CMV-seropositive. The DNA of the CDR3 is TGTGCCAGCAGTTACGGGACAGGGACCTATGGCTACACCTTC. Protein: CASSYGTGTYGYTF.